Below, one TCR beta chain is given with its context. The sample comes from a study of shared clonotypes between healthy human individuals. Germline loops: CDR1 MNHGY, CDR2 SAAAGT. The CDR3 is 13 amino acids. V was shortened by 0 bases and J by 7 bases, with 6 bases between the two germline ends. Clones were read by immunoSEQ multiplex PCR, and TCRdb kept only the in-frame ones, dropping some. The sample lists hundreds of thousands of clones; about 74% were seen once. The sample was memory CD4+ T cells sorted from blood. The subset is: CD45RA-negative fraction. The gene calls are TRBV6-8 and TRBJ2-2; D is ambiguous. This clonotype originated in a woman in her 30s in good health. The chain's CDR3 is CASSYSAIGELFF. In DNA form, the CDR3 reads TGTGCCAGCAGTTACTCAGCCATCGGGGAGCTGTTTTTT.